This TCR beta chain was recorded in a study of blood T cells in healthy people across ages (dated by TCRdb to the mid-2010s). The study in broad terms: In model experiments, template switching captured roughly one uniquely barcoded TCR beta cDNA molecule for every two T cells. To avoid experimental bias, donors of different ages were spread randomly across the sequencing lanes. The donors were divided into four age groups: young (average around 16 years), middle-aged (around 37), aged (about 56) and long-lived (nearly 85). The study measured age-related changes in TCR beta repertoire diversity using deep sequencing normalized with unique cDNA molecular identifiers. Using the same blood draw, the study looked at two additional independent replicas of 1 million unique cDNA reads for two donors, one aged 18 to 30 and the other aged 80 or older.

The study at large found these results: Observed TCR beta diversity correlated strongly with the percentage of naive T cells measured by flow cytometry. Because donor CMV infection status was unknown, age-related changes in expanded clonotypes were potentially confounded. The long-lived group showed more naive CD4+ T cells, fewer expanded clones and increased TCR diversity than the aged group, suggesting age selection. Since profiling was done on bulk unsorted PBMCs, naive and antigen-experienced compartments could not be conclusively compared. Estimates of total diversity based on one million sequenced T cells were considered lower bounds and underestimates. As age increased, observed TCR beta diversity per million T cells dropped in a roughly linear way, and a significant reduction was already evident by age 40.

The roughly 42 donors, aged about 6 to 100 years, were systemically healthy Caucasian individuals from Russia. Around 10 milliliters of peripheral blood were drawn from each donor into EDTA-treated Vacutainer tubes. Ficoll-Paque density-gradient centrifugation was used to isolate PBMCs, with at least 6.5 million per sample. Total RNA, at least 6 micrograms per sample, was extracted from PBMCs with Trizol reagent. Naive CD45RAhigh/CD27high T cell percentages were measured by flow cytometry on a PBMC aliquot from every donor. Libraries were built with 5' RACE. The data were produced on an Illumina HiSeq 2500. A second roughly 6 to 11 cycle PCR used a sample-barcoded 5' primer and a J-beta primer mix. A template-switch 5' adaptor carrying 12 random nucleotides introduced a unique molecular identifier onto each TCR beta cDNA molecule. Each sample yielded at least 2.5 million CDR3-containing paired-end reads. The Mint cDNA synthesis kit, primed by a TRBC-specific oligonucleotide, was used to synthesize first-strand cDNA from all RNA. After uracil-DNA glycosylase treatment, a first 18-cycle PCR used universal primers M1SS and BC2_uni_R on all cDNA. The study's own analysis went as follows. Each sample was normalized by randomly selecting 1 million high-quality reads, each carrying a distinct molecular identifier. Reads sharing molecular identifiers were discarded rather than binned into consensus sequences. CDR3 identification, clonotype clustering and error correction used MiTCR with a Q25 quality threshold and the strictest error-elimination algorithm. A nonparametric unseen species model with Euler transformation was used to estimate a lower bound on total TCR beta diversity. The public reads were reanalyzed by TCRdb: fastp trimming at Q25, MiXCR alignment, in-frame beta chains only. Here each entry gathers all rows of one CDR3 protein and keeps the most common genes and DNA. These V and J calls rely on TCRdb rather than the paper's analysis. In this sample the table shows more than 800,000 distinct CDR3 sequences, more than 25% of which occur a single time. The ten largest clones capture around 16% of the sample.

Only a few counts were recorded for this clonotype. This receptor's antigen is unknown. Per-nucleotide qualities are absent, and no much larger clonotype sits a single base away. Trimming removed 1 base from V and 10 bases from J, leaving 10 bases between the germline ends. The CDR3 covers 12 residues, taking in both the cysteine and the phenylalanine. CDR3 DNA only is kept here, 36 bases in frame from base 1. Looking up the germline V gene yields CDR1 MNHNS and CDR2 SASEGT. The chain is made from TRBV6-1 and TRBJ2-5; the D gene cannot be named for sure. Sequencing used blood. This clonotype originated in a woman of 80 years or more in good health. The sequenced DNA: TGTGCCAGCAGTGAAGGTCGCACGGGCCAGTACTTC. It translates to CASSEGRTGQYF.